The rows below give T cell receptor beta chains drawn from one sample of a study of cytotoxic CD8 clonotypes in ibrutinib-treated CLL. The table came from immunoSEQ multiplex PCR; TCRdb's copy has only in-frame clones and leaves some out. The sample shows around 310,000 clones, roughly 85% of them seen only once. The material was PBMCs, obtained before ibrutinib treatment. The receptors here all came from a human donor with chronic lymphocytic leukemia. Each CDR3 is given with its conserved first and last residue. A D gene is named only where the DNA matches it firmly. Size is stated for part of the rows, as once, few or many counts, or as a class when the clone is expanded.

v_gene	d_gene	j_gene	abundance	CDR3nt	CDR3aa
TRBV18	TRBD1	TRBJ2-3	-	TGTGCCAGCTCAGAGACAGGGGCGGCAGATACGCAGTATTTT	CASSETGAADTQYF
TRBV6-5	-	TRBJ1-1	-	TGTGCCAGCAGTTTAAGGGACCGGGGGTACACTGAAGCTTTCTTT	CASSLRDRGYTEAFF
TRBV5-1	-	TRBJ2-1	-	TGCGCCACCCGGGGCGACTCCTACAATGAGCAGTTCTTC	CATRGDSYNEQFF
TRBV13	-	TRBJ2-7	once	TGTGCCAGCAGCAACTACAGGGTTAGGGAGCAGTACTTC	CASSNYRVREQYF
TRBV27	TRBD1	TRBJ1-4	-	TGTGCCAGCAGTTTAACAGGGGGTGGGGTAAAACTGTTTTTT	CASSLTGGGVKLFF
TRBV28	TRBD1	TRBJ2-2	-	TGTGCCAGCAGCTTTACAGGGGATGGGACCGGGGAGCTGTTTTTT	CASSFTGDGTGELFF
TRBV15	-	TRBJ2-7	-	TGTGCCACCAGCAGAGATAATTTAGGTACCTACGAGCAGTACTTC	CATSRDNLGTYEQYF
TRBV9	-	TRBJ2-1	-	TGTGCCAGCAGCCCAGAATGGGAAGGGGGCTACAATGAGCAGTTCTTC	CASSPEWEGGYNEQFF
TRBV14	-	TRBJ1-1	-	TGTGCCAGCAGCCCCGGGACGGTTCAAGCTTTCTTT	CASSPGTVQAFF
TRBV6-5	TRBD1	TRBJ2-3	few	TGTGCCAGCAGTCGACAGGGGGCCCCAGATACGCAGTATTTT	CASSRQGAPDTQYF
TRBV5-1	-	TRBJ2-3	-	TGCGCCAGCAGCTTCCTGGATACGCAGTATTTT	CASSFLDTQYF
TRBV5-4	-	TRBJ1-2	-	TGTGCCAGCAGCTTGGCCCGGAACGACGGTCATGGCTACACCTTC	CASSLARNDGHGYTF
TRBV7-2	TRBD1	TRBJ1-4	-	TGTGCCAGCAGCTTGGACAGGGGTACTGAAAAACTGTTTTTT	CASSLDRGTEKLFF
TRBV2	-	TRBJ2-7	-	TGTGCCAGCAGTGAATCGGTAGTGAGGAGCTACGAGCAGTACTTC	CASSESVVRSYEQYF
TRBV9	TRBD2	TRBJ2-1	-	TGTGCCAGCAGCCCCAGGACTAGCGGGGATTCCTACAATGAGCAGTTCTTC	CASSPRTSGDSYNEQFF
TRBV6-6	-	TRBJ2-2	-	TGTGCCAGCAGTTACCTTCTAGGTTCGGAGCTGTTTTTT	CASSYLLGSELFF
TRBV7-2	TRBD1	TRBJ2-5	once	TGTGCCAGCAGCTTAGGCGGACAGGGAGAGACCCAGTACTTC	CASSLGGQGETQYF
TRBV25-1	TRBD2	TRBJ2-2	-	TGTGCCAGCAGTGAAGGGACTAGCGGGAGGAAGAACACCGGGGAGCTGTTTTTT	CASSEGTSGRKNTGELFF
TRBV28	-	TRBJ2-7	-	TGTGCCACCGTAAGGTCAGCGGCAAGCTACGAGCAGTACTTC	CATVRSAASYEQYF
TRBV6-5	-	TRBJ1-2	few	TGTGCCAGCAGTTACTCACAGGGTCTTCGCCTCTATGGCTACACCTTC	CASSYSQGLRLYGYTF
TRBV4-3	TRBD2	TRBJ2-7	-	TGCGCCAGCAGCCCCTACATAGCGGGATTGTTCGAGCAGTACTTC	CASSPYIAGLFEQYF
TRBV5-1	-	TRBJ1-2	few	TGCGCCAGCAGCTTGGGGGTAGGGGACTATGGCTACACCTTC	CASSLGVGDYGYTF
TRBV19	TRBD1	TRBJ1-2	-	TGTGCCAGTAGTAAGCGGGACAGGGGCGGCTATGGCTACACCTTC	CASSKRDRGGYGYTF
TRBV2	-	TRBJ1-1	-	TGTGCCAGCAGGTGGGACACTGAAGCTTTCTTT	CASRWDTEAFF
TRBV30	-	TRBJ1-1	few	TGTGCCTGGATAGCAGGGGCAGACACTGAAGCTTTCTTT	CAWIAGADTEAFF
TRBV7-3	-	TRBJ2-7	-	TGTGCCAGCAGCCCCCAGGGGGGGATAGATGAGAAGCAGTACTTC	CASSPQGGIDEKQYF
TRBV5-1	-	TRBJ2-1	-	TGCGCCAGCAACTCCGCGGGTGGCTCCTACAATGAGCAGTTCTTC	CASNSAGGSYNEQFF
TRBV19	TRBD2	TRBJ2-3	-	TGTGCCAGTAATAGCGGGAGGACAGATACGCAGTATTTT	CASNSGRTDTQYF
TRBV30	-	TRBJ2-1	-	TGTGCCTGGAGTGTACTTGGACAAGGTGTGCAGTTCTTC	CAWSVLGQGVQFF
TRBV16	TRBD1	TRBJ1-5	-	TGTGCCAGCAGCCAATTAAATGGGGACAGGGGAATCGGAGGCAATCAGCCCCAGCATTTT	CASSQLNGDRGIGGNQPQHF
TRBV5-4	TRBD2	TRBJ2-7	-	TGTGCCAGCAGCTCCCCAGGGACTAGGTCGGGCGCCTACGAGCAGTACTTC	CASSSPGTRSGAYEQYF
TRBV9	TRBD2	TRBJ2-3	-	TGTGCCAGCAGCGCCGGGACTAGCGGCCCCACAGATACGCAGTATTTT	CASSAGTSGPTDTQYF
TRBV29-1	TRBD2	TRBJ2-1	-	TGCAGCGTTGAAGCCAGCGGGGGTGTTGGGATCGAGCAGTTCTTC	CSVEASGGVGIEQFF
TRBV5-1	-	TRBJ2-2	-	TGCGCCAGCAGCTTGTCTAGCGCGGTAAACACCGGGGAGCTGTTTTTT	CASSLSSAVNTGELFF
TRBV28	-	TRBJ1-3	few	TGTGCCAGCATCTCGAGCTCTGGAAACACCATATATTTT	CASISSSGNTIYF